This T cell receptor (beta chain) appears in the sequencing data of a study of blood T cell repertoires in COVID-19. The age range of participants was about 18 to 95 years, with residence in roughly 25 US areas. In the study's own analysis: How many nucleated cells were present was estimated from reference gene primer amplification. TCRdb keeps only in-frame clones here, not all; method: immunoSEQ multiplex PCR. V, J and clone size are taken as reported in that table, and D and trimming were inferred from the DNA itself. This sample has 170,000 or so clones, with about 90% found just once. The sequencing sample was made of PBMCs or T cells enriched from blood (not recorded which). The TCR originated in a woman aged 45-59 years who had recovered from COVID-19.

The CDR3 is CASSLTVENYEQYF. The CDR3 coding sequence is TGTGCCAGCAGCTTAACGGTTGAGAACTACGAGCAGTACTTC. This sequence joins TRBV7-2 and TRBJ2-7; D unresolved. This CDR3 comprises 14 residues. Trimming shortened V by 2 bases and J by 3 bases, and 11 bases separated the two germline ends. CDR1 is SGHTA, CDR2 FQGNSA, per germline.